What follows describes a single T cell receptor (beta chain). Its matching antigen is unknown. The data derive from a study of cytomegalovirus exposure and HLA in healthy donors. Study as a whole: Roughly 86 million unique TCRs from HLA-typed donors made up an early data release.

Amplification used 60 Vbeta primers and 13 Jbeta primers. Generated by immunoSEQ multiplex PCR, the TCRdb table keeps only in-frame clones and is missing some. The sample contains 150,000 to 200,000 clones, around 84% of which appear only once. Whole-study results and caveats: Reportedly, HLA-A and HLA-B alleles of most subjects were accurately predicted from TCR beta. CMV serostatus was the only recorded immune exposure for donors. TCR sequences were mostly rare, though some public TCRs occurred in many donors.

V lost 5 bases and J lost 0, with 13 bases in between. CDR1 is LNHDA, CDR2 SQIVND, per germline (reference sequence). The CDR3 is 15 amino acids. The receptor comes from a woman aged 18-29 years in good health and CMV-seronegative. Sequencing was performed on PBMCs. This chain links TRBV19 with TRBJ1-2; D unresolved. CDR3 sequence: CASSQDSRANYGYTF. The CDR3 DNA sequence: TGTGCCAGTAGTCAGGACTCTCGAGCTAACTATGGCTACACCTTC.